This T cell receptor beta chain is drawn from a study of response to subunit inactivated influenza vaccine. Whole-study findings and limits: Few additional T cells are recruited per seasonal influenza vaccination, authors suggested.

The table lists this clonotype with a few counts. Its antigen is still unknown. TCRdb itself ran the RT-PCR reads through MiXCR, one entry per CDR3 protein. The sample contains just over 300,000 distinct CDR3 sequences, roughly 22% of which appear only once. Germline CDR1 SNHLY, CDR2 FYNNEI. The CDR3 spans 11 residues. The V gene lost 1 base and the J gene lost 7 bases, with 4 bases spanning the gap. The TCR comes from a man aged 50-75 years who received an inactivated influenza vaccine. The J gene is TRBJ1-1, the V gene TRBV2, with D unresolved. This material consisted of PBMCs from blood, taken approximately 20 months after vaccination. CDR3 sequence (DNA): TGTGCCAGCAGTGAAGAGAGTGAAGCTTTCTTT. Protein product: CASSEESEAFF.